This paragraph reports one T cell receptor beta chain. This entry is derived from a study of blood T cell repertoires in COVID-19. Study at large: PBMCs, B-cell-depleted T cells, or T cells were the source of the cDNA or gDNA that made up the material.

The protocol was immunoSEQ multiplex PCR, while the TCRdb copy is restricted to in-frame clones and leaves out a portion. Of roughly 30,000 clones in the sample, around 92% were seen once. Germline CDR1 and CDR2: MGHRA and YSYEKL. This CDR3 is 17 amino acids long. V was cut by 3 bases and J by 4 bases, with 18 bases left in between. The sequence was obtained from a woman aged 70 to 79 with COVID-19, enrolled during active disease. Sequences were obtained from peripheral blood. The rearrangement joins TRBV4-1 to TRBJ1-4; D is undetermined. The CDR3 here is CASSQGRGATYNEKLFF. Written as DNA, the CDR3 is TGCGCCAGCAGCCAGGGCCGGGGAGCCACATATAATGAAAAACTGTTTTTT.